This entry describes one TCR beta chain. Its cognate antigen is unknown. The table came from immunoSEQ multiplex PCR; TCRdb's copy has only in-frame clones and leaves some out. The sample consists of around 120,000 clones, roughly 84% of them appearing once. Collection occurred without any documented infections or immune events in donors. In germline, CDR1 is SGHTA, CDR2 FQGNSA. The J segment lost 5 bases and the V segment lost 2 bases, leaving 11 bases of the junction unmatched. The CDR3 consists of 16 residues. The sample comes from a study of identifying expanded T cells in peripheral blood. General observations from the study: About 1.2 clones differed between technical replicates, versus around 16 and 19 over time. Variance in clone template counts between approximately two-week samples significantly increased with total template count across all healthy donors.

Sample: blood. The sequence was collected from a person aged 18 to 75 in good health. The chain couples TRBV7-2 to TRBJ1-2, with 7 bases that match TRBD1. CDR3 sequence reads: CASSLRAGDRNYGYTF. The CDR3 coding sequence is TGTGCCAGCAGCTTAAGAGCGGGGGACAGAAATTATGGCTACACCTTC.